These 11 T cell receptor beta chains came from one sample sequenced in a study of T-cell reconstitution after alpha-beta-depleted transplantation in children. TCRbeta library construction was performed incorporating unique molecular identifiers. From the PCR reads, TCRdb called clonotypes with MiXCR, one entry per CDR3 protein. In the table there are a few hundred thousand distinct CDR3 sequences, 27% of which are singletons. Sequencing used PBMCs, obtained before TCRalphabeta/CD19-depleted stem cell transplant. The origin of the receptors is a boy under two years old with Wiskott-Aldrich syndrome, due to receive a stem cell transplant.

V and J are TRBV3-1 and TRBJ2-1; TRBD2 matches 10 bases. The CDR3 covers 15 residues. J gave up 9 bases and V 8 bases, and 13 bases lay outside the gene matches. Germline CDR1 is LGHDT and CDR2 is YNNKEL (reference sequence). Here the CDR3 DNA reads TGTGCCAGCCGTAAAGCTAGCGGGAGATTGGGTGAGCAGTTCTTC. Protein: CASRKASGRLGEQFF.

This chain uses TRBV30 with TRBJ2-7, with D tentatively TRBD1 or TRBD2 (6 bases each). V was pared by 2 bases and J by 1 base, with 9 bases between. The CDR3 runs 13 residues. Germline CDR1 is GTSNPN and CDR2 is SVGIG (reference sequence). For the CDR3, the DNA is TGTGCCTGGAGTAAAGGGGGGTCCTACGAGCAGTACTTC. It is translated as CAWSKGGSYEQYF.

A single count supports this clonotype. The chain uses TRBV20-1 and TRBJ2-1, with 8 bases matching TRBD2. The CDR3 has 14 residues. With V trimmed by 5 bases and J by 5 bases, 8 bases remained unmatched. In germline, CDR1 is DFQATT, CDR2 SNEGSKA (reference sequence). The CDR3: CSALTSGSDNEQFF. The CDR3 region has the DNA TGCAGTGCTCTCACTAGCGGTTCAGACAATGAGCAGTTCTTC.

This clonotype was found a few times. The chain has TRBV5-1 and TRBJ2-1; 9 nucleotides align to TRBD1. Trimming took 5 bases from V and 0 from J; bases not matched to a gene: 3. The CDR3 contains 15 residues. Germline values: CDR1 SGHRS, CDR2 YFSETQ. This chain's CDR3 is CASRATGGSYNEQFF. For the CDR3, the DNA is TGCGCCAGCAGAGCGACAGGGGGCTCCTACAATGAGCAGTTCTTC.

CDR3: CATSRAPGTREQYF. In DNA form, the CDR3 reads TGTGCCACCAGCAGAGCTCCCGGGACTAGGGAGCAGTATTTT. The gene calls are TRBV15 and TRBJ2-3; 8 nucleotides agree with TRBD2. Germline V CDR1 and CDR2: LNHNV, YYDKDF (reference sequence). The CDR3 covers 14 residues. Losses at the gene ends were 1 base for V and 11 bases for J; bases not matched to a gene: 8.

A few counts support this clonotype. The J gene is TRBJ2-7, the V gene TRBV10-3, with D possibly matching TRBD2 (6 bases). V lost 4 bases, J lost 2 bases, and 15 bases lay in between. The CDR3 contains 15 residues. CDR1 is ENHRY, CDR2 SYGVKD, per germline. The CDR3 nucleotides read TGTGCCATCAGTGGGGCAGGGAGGCCTCCCTACGAGCAGTACTTC. Translated, it gives CAISGAGRPPYEQYF.

The rearrangement uses TRBV7-3 and TRBJ2-1, with 13 bases identical to TRBD2. The CDR3 extends over 17 amino acids. The germline gives CDR1 SGHTA, CDR2 FQGTGA. Germline trimming cut 5 bases from V and 3 bases from J; bases unmatched to any gene: 7. The CDR3 DNA reads as TGTGCCAGCAGCCCCCAGGGACTAGCGGGACACTACAATGAGCAGTTCTTC. It yields the protein CASSPQGLAGHYNEQFF.

Only a few counts were recorded for this clonotype. The CDR3 region is CASSQPSGRDTGELFF. CDR3 DNA sequence: TGTGCCAGCAGCCAACCTAGCGGGAGGGACACCGGGGAGCTGTTTTTT. The V gene is TRBV3-1, the J gene TRBJ2-2; TRBD2 aligns across 12 bases. Looked up from germline, CDR1 is LGHDT and CDR2 is YNNKEL (reference sequence). The CDR3 is 16 amino acids. V was clipped by 2 bases and J by 3 bases; unmatched bases: 1.

The genes are TRBV12-3 or TRBV12-4 and TRBJ2-1; 9 nucleotides match TRBD2. CDR3 size: 13 residues. Trimming took 2 bases from V and 11 from J; bases not matched to a gene: 4. The CDR3 loop is CASSLLAGRQQFF. The CDR3 DNA sequence: TGTGCCAGCAGTTTACTAGCGGGGAGGCAGCAGTTCTTC.

This clonotype was observed a single time. J is TRBJ2-7 and V is TRBV5-1; either TRBD1 or TRBD2 may supply D (5 bases each). Trimming stripped 4 bases from V and 2 bases from J, with 13 bases between. In germline, CDR1 is SGHRS, CDR2 YFSETQ. The CDR3 sequence is 14 residues long. The chain's CDR3 is CASSPAWGPYEQYF. The CDR3 nucleotides are TGCGCCAGCAGCCCCGCTTGGGGACCCTACGAGCAGTACTTC.

The J gene is TRBJ1-4, the V gene TRBV29-1; D perhaps matches TRBD1 (5 bases). Between the trimmed V and J ends, which lost 5 bases and 6 bases, there was a span of 10 bases. Germline values: CDR1 SQVTM, CDR2 ANQGSEA. This CDR3 is built from 12 residues. The CDR3 DNA follows: TGCAGCGTTTTGACAGCAGATGAAAAACTGTTTTTT. Translating it yields CSVLTADEKLFF.